This TCR beta chain was found in a study of shared clonotypes between healthy human individuals. The overall study: A few men and a couple of women, aged 18 to 49, were donors. Study-wide points: With a few donors compared, approximately 5.5% of naive CD4 clonotypes were shared. Shared clonotypes across all four donors exceeded non-shared ones in generation probability.

Naive CD8 cells comprised CD45RO-negative, CCR7-positively selected cells, excluding terminally differentiated effector memory CD45RA+ cells. Genomic DNA from each subset was divided evenly over several immunoSEQ plates. TCRdb's copy holds only in-frame clones and misses some; the assay was immunoSEQ multiplex PCR. The data show some 1,900,000 clones, over 85% seen once. About this clone: What it binds is unknown.

Trimming removed 5 bases at V and 4 bases at J, with 19 bases between. Germline V gives CDR1 SEHNR, CDR2 FQNEAQ (reference sequence). This CDR3 has 16 amino acids. The sample comprised naive CD8+ T cells sorted from blood. This chain uses TRBV7-9 with TRBJ2-3; D not certain. This TCR came from a man younger than 35 in good health. The CDR3 protein is CASSVPWAKRADTQYF. In nucleotides, the CDR3 is TGTGCCAGCAGCGTCCCCTGGGCCAAACGGGCAGATACGCAGTATTTT.